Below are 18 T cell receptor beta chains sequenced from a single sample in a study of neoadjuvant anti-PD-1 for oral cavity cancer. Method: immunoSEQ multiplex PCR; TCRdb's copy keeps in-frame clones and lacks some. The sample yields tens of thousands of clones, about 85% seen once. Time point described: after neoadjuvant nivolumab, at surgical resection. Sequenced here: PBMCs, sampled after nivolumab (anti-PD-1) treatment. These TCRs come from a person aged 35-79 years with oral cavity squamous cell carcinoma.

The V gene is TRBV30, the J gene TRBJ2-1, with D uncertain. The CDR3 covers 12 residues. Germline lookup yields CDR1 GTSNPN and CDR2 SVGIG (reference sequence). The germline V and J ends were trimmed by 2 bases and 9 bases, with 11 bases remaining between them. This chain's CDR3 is CAWSRAMGEQFF. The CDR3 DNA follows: TGTGCCTGGAGTAGGGCTATGGGTGAGCAGTTCTTC.

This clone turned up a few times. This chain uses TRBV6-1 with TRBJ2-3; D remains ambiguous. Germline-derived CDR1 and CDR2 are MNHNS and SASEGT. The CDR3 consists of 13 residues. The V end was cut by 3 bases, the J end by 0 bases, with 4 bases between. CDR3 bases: TGTGCCAGCAGTGACGGGAGCACAGATACGCAGTATTTT. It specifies CASSDGSTDTQYF.

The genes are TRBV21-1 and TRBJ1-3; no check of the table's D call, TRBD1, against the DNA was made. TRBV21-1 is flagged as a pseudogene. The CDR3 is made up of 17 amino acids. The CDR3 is CASSKGGQTLSWNTIYF. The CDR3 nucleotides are TGTGCCAGCAGCAAGGGGGGACAGACACTTTCTTGGAACACCATATATTTT.

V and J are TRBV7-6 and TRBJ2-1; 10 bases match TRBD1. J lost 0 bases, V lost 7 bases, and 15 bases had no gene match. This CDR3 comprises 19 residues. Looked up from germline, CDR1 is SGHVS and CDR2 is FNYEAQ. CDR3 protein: CASTRTGGTGTLSYNEQFF. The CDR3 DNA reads TGTGCCAGCACCCGGACAGGGGGGACCGGGACCCTCTCCTACAATGAGCAGTTCTTC.

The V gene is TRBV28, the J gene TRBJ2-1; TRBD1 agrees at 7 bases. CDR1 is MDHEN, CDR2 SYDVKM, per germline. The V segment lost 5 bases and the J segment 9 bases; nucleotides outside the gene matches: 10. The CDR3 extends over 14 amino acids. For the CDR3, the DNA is TGTGCCAGCAGTCCCCAAGACAGGGAGCGTGAGCAGTTCTTC. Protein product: CASSPQDREREQFF.

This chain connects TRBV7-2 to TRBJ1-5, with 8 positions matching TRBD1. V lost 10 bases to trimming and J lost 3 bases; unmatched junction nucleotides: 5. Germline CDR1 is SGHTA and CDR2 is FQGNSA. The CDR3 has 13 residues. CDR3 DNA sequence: TGTGCCACCAGGGGACAGGTCAATCAGCCCCAGCATTTT. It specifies CATRGQVNQPQHF.

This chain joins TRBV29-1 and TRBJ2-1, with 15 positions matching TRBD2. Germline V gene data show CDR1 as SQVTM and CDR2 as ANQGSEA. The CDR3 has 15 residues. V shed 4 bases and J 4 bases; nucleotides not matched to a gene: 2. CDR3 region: CSVGGLAGGYNEQFF. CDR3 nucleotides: TGCAGCGTTGGCGGACTAGCGGGAGGGTACAATGAGCAGTTCTTC.

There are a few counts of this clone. Here the CDR3 DNA reads TGTGCCAGCACTCTTAAGGGCGGTTCTGGGGCCAACGTCCTGACTTTC. This gives the protein CASTLKGGSGANVLTF. The chain carries TRBV28 and TRBJ2-6; no reliable D call. Germline lookup yields CDR1 MDHEN and CDR2 SYDVKM. The CDR3 runs 16 residues. V was trimmed by 7 bases and J by 1 base, leaving 14 bases between them.

CDR3 sequence reads: CASSLTVTTYEQYF. For the CDR3, the DNA is TGTGCCAGCAGCCTGACAGTTACAACCTACGAGCAGTACTTC. V is TRBV6-1 and J is TRBJ2-7; maybe TRBD1 (5 bases). This CDR3 is 14 amino acids long. CDR1 MNHNS and CDR2 SASEGT come from the germline V gene. Trimming removed 6 bases from V and 2 bases from J, with 14 bases in between.

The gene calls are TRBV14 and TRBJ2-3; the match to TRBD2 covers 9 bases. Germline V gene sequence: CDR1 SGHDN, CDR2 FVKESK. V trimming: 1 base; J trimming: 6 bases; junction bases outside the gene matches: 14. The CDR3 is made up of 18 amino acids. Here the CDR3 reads CASSQALSSGSGADTQYF. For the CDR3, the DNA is TGTGCCAGCAGCCAAGCTTTAAGTAGCGGGAGTGGAGCGGATACGCAGTATTTT.

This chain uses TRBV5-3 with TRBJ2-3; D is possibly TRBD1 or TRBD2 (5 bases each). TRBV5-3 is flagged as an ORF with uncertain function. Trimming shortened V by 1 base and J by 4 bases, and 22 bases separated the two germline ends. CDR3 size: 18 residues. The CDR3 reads CARSLHPLPGPQADTQYF. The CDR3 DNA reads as TGTGCCAGAAGCTTGCACCCTCTTCCGGGGCCTCAGGCAGATACGCAGTATTTT.

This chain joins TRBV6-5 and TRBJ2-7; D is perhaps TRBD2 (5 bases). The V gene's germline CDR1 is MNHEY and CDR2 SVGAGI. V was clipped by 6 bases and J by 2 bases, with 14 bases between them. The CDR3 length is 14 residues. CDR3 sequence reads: CASRSLVGTYEQYF. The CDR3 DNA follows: TGTGCCAGCAGATCACTAGTCGGAACCTACGAGCAGTACTTC.

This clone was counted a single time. The CDR3 DNA reads as TGTGCCAGCAGCCTCCGACAGGAGGGTGGCTACACCTTC. Translated, it gives CASSLRQEGGYTF. The chain links TRBV6-5 to TRBJ1-2; D may be TRBD1 (6 bases). The V gene lost 6 bases and the J gene lost 7 bases, with 15 bases spanning the gap. This CDR3 region has 13 residues. Germline V gene sequence: CDR1 MNHEY, CDR2 SVGAGI.

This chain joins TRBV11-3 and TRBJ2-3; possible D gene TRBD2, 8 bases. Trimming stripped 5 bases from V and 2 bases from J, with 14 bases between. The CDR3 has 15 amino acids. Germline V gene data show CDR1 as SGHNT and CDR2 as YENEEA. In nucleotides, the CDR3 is TGTGCCAGCAGCCGGGGGGGACAGATCACAGATACGCAGTATTTT. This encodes CASSRGGQITDTQYF.

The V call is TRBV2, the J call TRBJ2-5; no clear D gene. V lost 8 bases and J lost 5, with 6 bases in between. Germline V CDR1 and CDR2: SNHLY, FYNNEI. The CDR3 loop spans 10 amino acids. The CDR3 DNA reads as TGTGCCAGCTTACGGGAGACCCAGTACTTC. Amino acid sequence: CASLRETQYF.

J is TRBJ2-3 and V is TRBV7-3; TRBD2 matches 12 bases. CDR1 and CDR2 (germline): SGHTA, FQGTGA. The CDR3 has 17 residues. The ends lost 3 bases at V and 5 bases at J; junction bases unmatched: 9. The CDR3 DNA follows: TGTGCCAGCAGCTTCTCCTCGACTAGCGGGAGCCGAGATACGCAGTATTTT. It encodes CASSFSSTSGSRDTQYF. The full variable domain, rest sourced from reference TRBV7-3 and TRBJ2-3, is GAGVSQTPSNKVTEKGKYVELRCDPISGHTALYWYRQSLGQGPEFLIYFQGTGAADDSGLPNDRFFAVRPEGSVSTLKIQRTERGDSAVYLCASSFSSTSGSRDTQYFGPGTRLTVL.

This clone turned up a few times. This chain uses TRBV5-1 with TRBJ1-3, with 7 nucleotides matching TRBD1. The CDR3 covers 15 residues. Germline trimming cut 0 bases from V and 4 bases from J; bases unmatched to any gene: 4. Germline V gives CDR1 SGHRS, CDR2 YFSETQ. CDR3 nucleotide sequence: TGCGCCAGCAGCTTGGCCAGGGGGTCCGGAAACACCATATATTTT. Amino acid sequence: CASSLARGSGNTIYF.

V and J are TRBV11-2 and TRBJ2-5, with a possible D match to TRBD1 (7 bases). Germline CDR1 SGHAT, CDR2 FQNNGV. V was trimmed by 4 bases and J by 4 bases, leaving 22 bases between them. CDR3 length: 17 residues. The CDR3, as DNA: TGTGCCAGCAGCTCCATTGGAGGGGGCAGTGGGGGAGAGACCCAGTACTTC. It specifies CASSSIGGGSGGETQYF. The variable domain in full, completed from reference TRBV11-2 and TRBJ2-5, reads EAGVAQSPRYKIIEKRQSVAFWCNPISGHATLYWYQQILGQGPKLLIQFQNNGVVDDSQLPKDRFSAERLKGVDSTLKIQPAKLEDSAVYLCASSSIGGGSGGETQYFGPGTRLLVL.